What follows is one T cell receptor beta chain and its context. Sequencing targeted TCR beta in blood CD8+ and CD4+ T cells. The sample originates from a study of CD8 T cells in Susac syndrome. Reverse transcription used about 0.45 to 1 ug RNA and random hexamers. It was immunoSEQ multiplex PCR that amplified TCR beta CDR3 across 54 Vbeta and 13 Jbeta. TCRdb re-called the immunoSEQ multiplex PCR reads with MiXCR, one entry per CDR3 protein. The repertoire holds 50,000 or so distinct CDR3 sequences, 93% seen once, with 0.4% to 0.55% in the top ten. Material for sequencing was CD8+ T cells from PBMCs. The origin of this receptor is a human donor with multiple sclerosis.

CDR3 loop: CASSDRVTGELFF. CDR3 DNA sequence: TGTGCCAGCAGTGACAGGGTCACCGGGGAGCTGTTTTTT. The chain is built from TRBV6-4 and TRBJ2-2; no firm D call. Deletions cut 2 bases from V and 4 bases from J, with 5 bases between. Per germline, CDR1 MRHNA and CDR2 SNTAGT. CDR3 length equals 13 residues.